This TCR beta chain derives from a study of CD8+CD57+ T cells in acquired aplastic anemia. CDR3 length equals 16 residues. The ends were cut back, 6 bases at V and 1 base at J, with 18 bases in the middle. The germline gives CDR1 WNHNN, CDR2 SYGVQD (reference sequence). Sequenced patients had shown CD8+CD57+ cell expansion by flow cytometry. Each of the patients presented with severe acquired aplastic anemia. Patient blood was sampled before any therapy had been received. This clonotype was detected once. Genomic DNA, serving as template, underwent TCR beta VDJ and CDR3 profiling. From the reads, TCRdb called clonotypes with MiXCR, one entry per CDR3 protein. The sample has around 290,000 distinct CDR3 sequences; under 65% are singletons.

The rearrangement joins TRBV10-1 to TRBJ1-1; D is uncertain. Sequenced input: sorted CD4+, CD8+, or CD8+CD57+ T cells (not recorded which) from PBMCs. This clonotype originated in a human donor with aplastic anemia. The CDR3 is CASSRWELRTNTEAFF. The CDR3 DNA is TGCGCCAGCAGCCGTTGGGAATTGAGGACGAACACTGAAGCTTTCTTT.